The 22 T cell receptor beta chains reported below all come from one sample, sequenced in a study of response to subunit inactivated influenza vaccine. MiXCR was run by TCRdb on the RT-PCR reads, yielding one entry per CDR3 protein. The sample yields fewer than 650,000 distinct CDR3 sequences, 10% to 15% seen once. Material: PBMCs from blood, obtained roughly 48 days after vaccination. Receptors originate from a man aged 50 to 60 who received an inactivated influenza vaccine.

In its sample, this clonotype was seen once. The V call is TRBV28, the J call TRBJ2-4, with 8 nucleotides matching TRBD1. J lost 6 bases, V lost 0 bases, and 4 bases had no gene match. The CDR3 length is 15 residues. Germline-derived CDR1 and CDR2 are MDHEN and SYDVKM. The CDR3 sequence: CASSLWARGLNIQYF. The CDR3 DNA sequence: TGTGCCAGCAGTTTATGGGCCAGGGGGCTAAACATTCAGTACTTC. The full variable domain, with the rest looked up from reference TRBV28 and TRBJ2-4, is DVKVTQSSRYLVKRTGEKVFLECVQDMDHENMFWYRQDPGLGLRLIYFSYDVKMKEKGDIPEGYSVSREKKERFSLILESASTNQTSMYLCASSLWARGLNIQYFGAGTRLSVL.

On this clonotype itself: This sequence may be a read error, since a much larger clone differs from it by one base. This is likely a read error, given that the CDR3 carries no conserved phenylalanine or tryptophan at its end. The chain combines TRBV29-1 with TRBJ2-3; D is possibly TRBD2 (5 bases). The CDR3 is 14 amino acids. V was shortened by 3 bases and J by 1 base, with 11 bases between the two germline ends. Germline CDR1 is SQVTM and CDR2 is ANQGSEA. CDR3 in DNA: TGCAGCGTTGACCGAGCGGTACGCACAGATACGCAGTATTCT. Its protein product is CSVDRAVRTDTQYS.

This clonotype was seen many times. This sequence joins TRBV28 and TRBJ2-7; 7 positions match TRBD2. Germline V gene lookup returns CDR1 MDHEN and CDR2 SYDVKM. V was clipped by 1 base and J by 2 bases; unmatched bases: 8. CDR3 length: 16 amino acids. This CDR3 is CASSLYPRGTTYEQYF. In DNA form, the CDR3 reads TGTGCCAGCAGTTTATATCCGCGGGGGACTACCTACGAGCAGTACTTC.

The chain recombines TRBV29-1 with TRBJ2-5, with no clear D. The CDR3 runs 15 residues. Germline CDR1 and CDR2: SQVTM and ANQGSEA. V was cut by 5 bases and J by 0 bases, with 16 bases left in between. The CDR3 loop reads CSVTPRKEHQETQYF. CDR3 in DNA: TGCAGCGTTACCCCCCGGAAGGAGCACCAAGAGACCCAGTACTTC.

The chain is built from TRBV7-8 and TRBJ2-5; TRBD2 agrees at 15 bases. CDR3 length equals 17 residues. Germline CDR1 and CDR2: SGHVS and FQNEAQ. Trimming took 1 base from V and 4 from J; bases not matched to a gene: 4. The CDR3 DNA sequence: TGTGCCAGCAGCTTAGTGTGGACTAGCGGGAGGGGAGAGACCCAGTACTTC. Protein: CASSLVWTSGRGETQYF.

As to this clonotype: One junction end disagrees with the germline gene, perhaps due to a read error. The gene calls are TRBV27 and TRBJ1-5, with D possibly TRBD1 on 5 matching bases. The germline gives CDR1 MNHEY, CDR2 SMNVEV (reference sequence). This CDR3 is built from 14 residues. CDR3 coding DNA: TGTGCCAGCAGTCCTTCCCCGGGGGGTCAGCCCCAGCCTTTT. Translated: CASSPSPGGQPQPF.

The J gene is TRBJ2-1, the V gene TRBV5-1, with TRBD1 matching over 7 bases. The CDR3 is 15 amino acids. Germline trimming cut 0 bases from V and 2 bases from J; bases unmatched to any gene: 2. CDR1 and CDR2 from the germline V gene are SGHRS and YFSETQ. CDR3 in DNA: TGCGCCAGCAGCTTGGCGGGACAGCCCTACAATGAGCAGTTCTTC. Its translation is CASSLAGQPYNEQFF.

This clonotype showed up just a few times. This rearrangement joins TRBV5-1 to TRBJ2-7, with D uncertain. Trimming left V 1 base short and J 4 bases short, with 12 bases between. The CDR3 length is 14 residues. The V gene's germline CDR1 is SGHRS and CDR2 YFSETQ. The DNA of the CDR3 is TGCGCCAGCAGCTTGTCTCGGAGAGGTTACGAGCAGTACTTC. Protein sequence: CASSLSRRGYEQYF.

This clonotype has ten or more counts. The rearrangement uses TRBV5-1 and TRBJ2-7, with D unclear. Germline loops: CDR1 SGHRS, CDR2 YFSETQ. V was cut by 2 bases and J by 4 bases, with 10 bases left in between. The CDR3 has 13 amino acids. CDR3 sequence: CASSFRLGYEQYF. CDR3 nucleotides: TGCGCCAGCAGCTTTCGCCTAGGTTACGAGCAGTACTTC.

The chain is built from TRBV20-1 and TRBJ1-3, with TRBD1 matching over 7 bases. Germline values: CDR1 DFQATT, CDR2 SNEGSKA (reference sequence). This CDR3 spans 13 amino acids. For the CDR3, the DNA is TGCAAAGCGTCGGGGACAGACCGAAACACCATATATTTT. This gives the protein CKASGTDRNTIYF.

The chain uses TRBV14 and TRBJ1-1, with D hard to call. V lost 4 bases and J lost 6, with 12 bases in between. CDR1 is SGHDN and CDR2 is FVKESK in the germline V gene. The CDR3 contains 13 residues. CDR3 bases: TGTGCCAGCAGCCGACACCGGTCCTCTGAAGCTTTCTTT. Residues: CASSRHRSSEAFF.

The sample holds a few counts of this clonotype. CDR3 protein: CASSQGPTDEQYF. The CDR3 region has the DNA TGTGCCAGCAGCCAAGGTCCGACGGACGAGCAGTACTTC. The chain employs TRBV4-2 and TRBJ2-7; no clear D. Germline values: CDR1 LGHNA, CDR2 YNFKEQ. The CDR3 contains 13 residues. Trimming removed 1 base from V and 5 bases from J, with 9 bases in between.

This clonotype was counted ten times or more. V gene TRBV24-1 combines with J gene TRBJ1-4; no clear D gene. Trimming removed 4 bases at V and 7 bases at J, with 15 bases between. This CDR3 comprises 15 residues. CDR1 is KGHDR and CDR2 is SFDVKD in the germline V gene. CDR3 protein: CATSEPTVRGEKLFF. CDR3 in DNA: TGTGCCACCAGTGAGCCGACGGTCCGTGGTGAAAAACTGTTTTTT.

The chain links TRBV6-5 to TRBJ2-1, with TRBD1 identical over 8 bases. This CDR3 has 17 amino acids. Trimming cost V 2 bases and J 5 bases; bases outside gene matches: 11. Germline values: CDR1 MNHEY, CDR2 SVGAGI. The chain's CDR3 is CASSYPRQGRNNNEQFF. For the CDR3, the DNA is TGTGCCAGCAGTTACCCCAGACAGGGGCGTAACAACAATGAGCAGTTCTTC.

Ten or more counts support this clonotype. The gene calls are TRBV10-3 and TRBJ2-1; TRBD1 matches 7 bases. The CDR3 spans 12 residues. The ends lost 7 bases at V and 5 bases at J; junction bases unmatched: 2. Germline assignment: CDR1 ENHRY and CDR2 SYGVKD. The CDR3 coding sequence is TGTGCCATCACAGGGGGAAACAATGAGCAGTTCTTC. Translation gives CAITGGNNEQFF.

This clonotype came up many times. The rearrangement links TRBV20-1 to TRBJ2-5; no definite D call. This CDR3 has 12 amino acids. V lost 3 bases and J lost 5, with 10 bases in between. From germline, CDR1 is DFQATT and CDR2 SNEGSKA (reference sequence). CDR3 bases: TGCAGTGCTAGTAAAGTGGGGGAGACCCAGTACTTC. Amino acids: CSASKVGETQYF.

The table lists this clonotype with many counts. This chain uses TRBV4-2 with TRBJ2-1; TRBD1 matches 10 bases. The CDR3 is 16 amino acids. Trimming at V came to 0 bases and at J to 7 bases, leaving 6 bases not matched to a gene. Germline V gives CDR1 LGHNA, CDR2 YNFKEQ. In DNA, the CDR3 is TGTGCCAGCAGCCAAGATGTTGGGACAGGGGAGAATGAGCAGTTCTTC. Its translation is CASSQDVGTGENEQFF.

V and J are TRBV6-1 and TRBJ2-1; possible D gene TRBD1, 5 bases. Trimming cost V 6 bases and J 8 bases, with 17 bases left between them. The CDR3 is 14 amino acids. Germline V gene sequence: CDR1 MNHNS, CDR2 SASEGT. The CDR3 spells CASRLNQGRDEQFF. The CDR3 DNA sequence: TGTGCCAGCAGGTTGAATCAGGGCAGAGATGAGCAGTTCTTC.

The rearrangement links TRBV20-1 to TRBJ2-1; 12 positions match TRBD2. The germline CDR1 and CDR2 sequences are DFQATT and SNEGSKA (reference sequence). This CDR3 spans 18 amino acids. V was pared by 8 bases and J by 3 bases, with 17 bases of the junction left unmatched. CDR3 nucleotide sequence: TGCAGTCCAGTGAGTCTAGCGGGGGGGCCGGATCTCTACAATGAGCAGTTCTTC. Protein product: CSPVSLAGGPDLYNEQFF.

The chain combines TRBV5-1 with TRBJ2-3; D gene unclear. Trimming pared 0 bases from V and 2 bases from J, leaving 13 bases between. The CDR3 contains 16 residues. The germline V gene has CDR1 SGHRS and CDR2 YFSETQ. The CDR3 region is CASSLGQAVPTDTQYF. The CDR3 bases are TGCGCCAGCAGCTTGGGGCAGGCCGTCCCCACAGATACGCAGTATTTT.

This chain connects TRBV6-4 to TRBJ2-3, with D possibly called TRBD1 or TRBD2 (5 bases each). The germline V gene encodes CDR1 MRHNA and CDR2 SNTAGT. Trimming took off 3 bases at V and 5 bases at J, with 12 bases between the two ends. The CDR3 extends over 14 amino acids. CDR3: CASSEQGVGDTQYF. CDR3 DNA: TGTGCCAGCAGTGAGCAGGGAGTCGGAGATACGCAGTATTTT.

This chain uses TRBV10-3 with TRBJ2-7; 10 bases line up with TRBD2. Germline CDR1 reads ENHRY; CDR2 reads SYGVKD. V trimming: 10 bases; J trimming: 4 bases; junction bases outside the gene matches: 7. The CDR3 runs to 13 residues. CDR3 amino acids: CASAGTSAYEQYF. CDR3 nucleotide sequence: TGTGCCAGCGCCGGGACTAGCGCTTACGAGCAGTACTTC.